Listed here are 28 T cell receptor beta chains from one sample, sequenced in a study of T cells after yellow fever vaccination. TCRdb called the 5' RACE reads again in MiXCR, with one record for every CDR3 protein. The table includes some 300,000 distinct CDR3 sequences, approximately 10% detected once. Material: CD4+ T cells sorted from PBMCs, obtained 5 days after the yellow fever booster vaccination. These TCRs come from a man younger than 35 who received the YFV17D yellow fever vaccine.

This clonotype came up many times. The chain couples TRBV6-6 to TRBJ1-1; D gene uncertain. The CDR3 runs 15 residues. V was clipped by 6 bases and J by 1 base, with 15 bases between them. Germline V gives CDR1 MNHNY, CDR2 SVGAGI (reference sequence). The CDR3 region has the DNA TGTGCCAGCAGCCGTACAGTCGGCGGGAACACTGAAGCTTTCTTT. Translated: CASSRTVGGNTEAFF.

This clonotype was counted many times. V is TRBV19 and J is TRBJ2-2, with D possibly being TRBD2 (5 bases). This CDR3 comprises 12 residues. The germline V and J ends were trimmed by 9 bases and 3 bases, with 8 bases remaining between them. Germline V gene lookup returns CDR1 LNHDA and CDR2 SQIVND (reference sequence). Here the CDR3 DNA reads TGTGCCAGCCCCGGGGACACCGGGGAGCTGTTTTTT. Encoded protein: CASPGDTGELFF.

This clonotype was detected a few times. The rearrangement links TRBV20-1 to TRBJ2-3, with 9 bases fitting TRBD2. Germline V lookup: CDR1 DFQATT, CDR2 SNEGSKA (reference sequence). J lost 2 bases, V lost 3 bases, and 3 bases had no gene match. There are 14 residues in the CDR3. CDR3 loop: CSARTSGNTDTQYF. DNA for the CDR3: TGCAGTGCTAGGACTAGCGGAAACACAGATACGCAGTATTTT.

This clonotype was observed at least ten times. The chain couples TRBV5-4 to TRBJ1-1; D gene ambiguous. The CDR3 is 12 amino acids. Germline CDR1 and CDR2: SGHNT and YYREEE (reference sequence). Deletions cut 4 bases from V and 2 bases from J, with 6 bases between. The CDR3 region is CASSPENTEAFF. The CDR3 DNA is TGTGCCAGCAGCCCGGAAAACACTGAAGCTTTCTTT.

Only a few counts were recorded for this clonotype. The chain links TRBV6-5 to TRBJ1-1; no firm D call. This CDR3 is built from 15 residues. Trimming pared 4 bases from V and 1 base from J, leaving 13 bases between. Germline CDR1 and CDR2: MNHEY and SVGAGI. The CDR3 DNA follows: TGTGCCAGCAGTTTAAGTTGGGAGGGGAACACTGAAGCTTTCTTT. Translating it yields CASSLSWEGNTEAFF.

The sample holds a few counts of this clonotype. J is TRBJ2-3 and V is TRBV5-5; 9 bases fit TRBD1. Germline V gives CDR1 SGHKS, CDR2 YYEKEE (reference sequence). Trimming cost V 2 bases and J 4 bases; bases outside gene matches: 5. The CDR3 runs to 15 residues. The CDR3: CASSFLTGGADTQYF. The CDR3 bases are TGTGCCAGCAGCTTTCTCACAGGGGGCGCAGATACGCAGTATTTT.

V and J are TRBV2 and TRBJ2-2; D gene uncertain. The CDR3 extends over 13 amino acids. The germline V and J ends were trimmed by 5 bases and 3 bases, with 7 bases remaining between them. Germline CDR1 and CDR2: SNHLY and FYNNEI. For the CDR3, the DNA is TGTGCCAGCAGTATACGGGACACCGGGGAGCTGTTTTTT. Protein sequence: CASSIRDTGELFF.

The genes are TRBV6-5 and TRBJ1-6; perhaps TRBD1 as D (5 bases). Per germline, CDR1 MNHEY and CDR2 SVGAGI. CDR3 size: 15 residues. The ends were cut back, 2 bases at V and 2 bases at J, with 7 bases in the middle. CDR3 nucleotides: TGTGCCAGCAGTTACAGGGGAGCCTATAATTCACCCCTCCACTTT. This sequence encodes CASSYRGAYNSPLHF.

This chain connects TRBV5-1 to TRBJ2-3; maybe TRBD2 (6 bases). V shed 4 bases and J shed 2 bases, with 11 bases lying between them. The germline V gene has CDR1 SGHRS and CDR2 YFSETQ. The CDR3 spans 14 residues. CDR3 amino acids: CASSPLAHTDTQYF. The CDR3 nucleotides read TGCGCCAGCAGCCCTCTAGCGCACACAGATACGCAGTATTTT.

A few counts support this clonotype. The V call is TRBV7-9, the J call TRBJ2-3; D assignment may be TRBD1 or TRBD2 (5 bases each). Germline CDR1 and CDR2: SEHNR and FQNEAQ (reference sequence). Between the trimmed V and J ends, which lost 5 bases and 0 bases, there was a span of 15 bases. This CDR3 region has 16 residues. CDR3 nucleotides: TGTGCCAGCAGCCTAGGGACGGGATCTAGCACAGATACGCAGTATTTT. This translates into CASSLGTGSSTDTQYF.

The chain combines TRBV4-3 with TRBJ2-2, with 10 bases identical to TRBD1. This CDR3 has 16 amino acids. V was clipped by 4 bases and J by 7 bases; unmatched bases: 9. Germline CDR1 and CDR2: LGHNA and YSLEER. The DNA of the CDR3 is TGCGCCAGCAGCCTTGCCGACAGGGGGCAAGGCGGGGAGCTGTTTTTT. The encoded protein is CASSLADRGQGGELFF.

This clonotype was recorded a few times. V usage is TRBV20-1 and J usage is TRBJ1-3; possibly TRBD1 for D (5 bases). The CDR3 sequence is 14 residues long. Germline V gene data show CDR1 as DFQATT and CDR2 as SNEGSKA (reference sequence). V was shortened by 1 base and J by 4 bases, with 11 bases between the two germline ends. The DNA for the CDR3 is TGCAGTGCTAGAGGGCCAGGGACGGGAAACACCATATATTTT. Amino acids: CSARGPGTGNTIYF.

The gene calls are TRBV5-1 and TRBJ2-3, with TRBD2 identical over 8 bases. Germline CDR1 is SGHRS and CDR2 is YFSETQ. This CDR3 is 17 amino acids long. J lost 2 bases, V lost 0 bases, and 8 bases had no gene match. The CDR3 loop reads CASSLVPSGGLTDTQYF. The CDR3 DNA reads as TGCGCCAGCAGCTTGGTCCCGAGCGGGGGCCTCACAGATACGCAGTATTTT.

The rearrangement uses TRBV19 and TRBJ2-1; 11 nucleotides line up with TRBD2. J lost 1 base, V lost 4 bases, and 6 bases had no gene match. The CDR3 contains 17 residues. CDR1 LNHDA and CDR2 SQIVND come from the germline V gene (reference sequence). The CDR3 here is CASSTTVAGGSYNEQFF. DNA for the CDR3: TGTGCCAGTAGTACAACCGTAGCGGGGGGGTCCTACAATGAGCAGTTCTTC.

This clonotype was recorded many times. The rearrangement joins TRBV28 to TRBJ2-4, with a possible D match to TRBD1 (6 bases). Trimming stripped 4 bases from V and 9 bases from J, with 10 bases between. There are 12 residues in the CDR3. Germline lookup yields CDR1 MDHEN and CDR2 SYDVKM. CDR3 region: CASSSGQSIQYF. The CDR3 DNA reads TGTGCCAGCAGTTCAGGACAGAGCATTCAGTACTTC. Combining the CDR3 with reference TRBV28 and TRBJ2-4 gives the whole variable domain DVKVTQSSRYLVKRTGEKVFLECVQDMDHENMFWYRQDPGLGLRLIYFSYDVKMKEKGDIPEGYSVSREKKERFSLILESASTNQTSMYLCASSSGQSIQYFGAGTRLSVL.

This clonotype was seen more than once but under ten times. The chain recombines TRBV6-4 with TRBJ2-3; 10 positions agree with TRBD2. After removal of 3 bases from V and 8 bases from J, the junction contained 8 bases not matched to a gene. The CDR3 runs to 15 residues. Germline CDR1 and CDR2: MRHNA and SNTAGT. CDR3 protein: CASSESSGGGSTQYF. Written as DNA, the CDR3 is TGTGCCAGCAGTGAGTCCAGCGGGGGGGGAAGTACGCAGTATTTT.

There are a few counts of this clonotype. The gene calls are TRBV5-1 and TRBJ2-5; D gene uncertain. CDR1 is SGHRS and CDR2 is YFSETQ in the germline V gene. V lost 0 bases and J 2 bases, leaving 8 bases between the germline ends. The CDR3 sequence is 14 residues long. The CDR3 region has the DNA TGCGCCAGCAGCTTGGAAAGTACTCAAGAGACCCAGTACTTC. Translated: CASSLESTQETQYF.

The V call is TRBV20-1, the J call TRBJ2-7, with TRBD2 identical over 8 bases. CDR1 and CDR2 from the germline V gene are DFQATT and SNEGSKA (reference sequence). This CDR3 has 13 residues. J was trimmed by 2 bases and V by 4 bases; bases with no gene match: 4. For the CDR3, the DNA is TGCAGTGCTAACAGCGGGGGAACCTACGAGCAGTACTTC. Amino acid sequence: CSANSGGTYEQYF.

In this sample, this clonotype turned up a few times. The chain joins TRBV27 to TRBJ1-1; perhaps TRBD1 as D (5 bases). The V end lost 2 bases, the J end lost 4 bases, and 11 bases lay between the germline ends. CDR1 and CDR2 (germline): MNHEY, SMNVEV (reference sequence). This CDR3 region has 14 residues. This CDR3 reads CASSLRQGGTEAFF. CDR3 nucleotides: TGTGCCAGCAGTTTACGGCAGGGAGGCACTGAAGCTTTCTTT.

The rearrangement links TRBV4-3 to TRBJ2-5; D call uncertain. The CDR3 runs 14 residues. V lost 1 base and J lost 3, with 9 bases in between. From germline, CDR1 is LGHNA and CDR2 YSLEER. The CDR3 here is CASSQVAGEETQYF. The CDR3 coding sequence is TGCGCCAGCAGCCAAGTTGCAGGTGAAGAGACCCAGTACTTC.

This clonotype occurred many times. The chain employs TRBV12-3 or TRBV12-4 and TRBJ1-1, with TRBD1 identical over 8 bases. This CDR3 has 17 residues. After removal of 5 bases from V and 0 bases from J, the junction contained 11 bases not matched to a gene. DNA of the CDR3: TGTGCCAGCAGTACTCCGGGACAGGCCACCTTGAACACTGAAGCTTTCTTT. Its protein product is CASSTPGQATLNTEAFF.

The V and J genes are TRBV5-1 and TRBJ1-2, with TRBD1 matching 7 bases. Germline trimming cut 3 bases from V and 5 bases from J; bases unmatched to any gene: 4. Germline V lookup: CDR1 SGHRS, CDR2 YFSETQ. This CDR3 has 13 amino acids. CDR3 bases: TGCGCCAGCAGCTGGGGACAGAGTTATGGCTACACCTTC. Translated: CASSWGQSYGYTF.

This clonotype was picked up a small number of times. The chain links TRBV5-1 to TRBJ2-2; a possible D gene is TRBD1 (6 bases). CDR3 size: 14 residues. Germline CDR1 is SGHRS and CDR2 is YFSETQ. Between the trimmed V and J ends, which lost 2 bases and 7 bases, there was a span of 12 bases. The CDR3 spells CASSFGGQGGELFF. The CDR3 bases are TGCGCCAGCAGCTTTGGGGGCCAAGGCGGGGAGCTGTTTTTT. Full variable domain (missing parts from reference TRBV5-1 and TRBJ2-2): KAGVTQTPRYLIKTRGQQVTLSCSPISGHRSVSWYQQTPGQGLQFLFEYFSETQRNKGNFPGRFSGRQFSNSRSEMNVSTLELGDSALYLCASSFGGQGGELFFGEGSRLTVL.

In this sample, this clonotype turned up a few times. The chain has TRBV12-3 or TRBV12-4 and TRBJ1-3; no firm D call. The CDR3 is 17 amino acids. Trimming cost V 3 bases and J 4 bases, with 19 bases left between them. For the CDR3, the DNA is TGTGCCAGCAGTTTTAGGATCGGGAGGTCGAGGGGAAACACCATATATTTT. It codes for CASSFRIGRSRGNTIYF.

The V and J genes are TRBV20-1 and TRBJ1-1, with a tentative D call TRBD1 (5 bases). The CDR3 spans 13 residues. V was pared by 1 base and J by 5 bases, with 11 bases between. Germline CDR1 and CDR2: DFQATT and SNEGSKA (reference sequence). The CDR3 nucleotides read TGCAGTGCTAGAGTATCACGGGGGACTGAAGCTTTCTTT. It yields the protein CSARVSRGTEAFF.

This clonotype was observed a few times. J is TRBJ2-1 and V is TRBV5-1; 7 bases agree with TRBD1. V gave up 4 bases and J gave up 3 bases; unmatched junction bases: 7. The CDR3 loop spans 15 amino acids. Per the germline V gene, CDR1 is SGHRS and CDR2 is YFSETQ. The CDR3: CASSVNGDSYNEQFF. CDR3 DNA sequence: TGCGCCAGCAGCGTTAACGGGGACAGCTACAATGAGCAGTTCTTC.

The rearrangement joins TRBV7-2 to TRBJ1-2, with 10 bases lining up with TRBD1. Losses at the gene ends were 5 bases for V and 5 bases for J; bases not matched to a gene: 14. The CDR3 is 17 residues long. Germline CDR1 reads SGHTA; CDR2 reads FQGNSA. The CDR3 region is CASSAPPGTGDRYGYTF. The CDR3 bases are TGTGCCAGCAGCGCCCCCCCGGGGACAGGGGACCGTTATGGCTACACCTTC.

This sequence joins TRBV5-4 and TRBJ2-4; TRBD2 aligns across 13 bases. V dropped 4 bases and J dropped 0; count of bases not matched to a gene: 19. Germline lookup yields CDR1 SGHNT and CDR2 YYREEE (reference sequence). The CDR3 length is 22 residues. The CDR3 loop is CASSREGLAGDNSTLAKNIQYF. The CDR3 bases are TGTGCCAGCAGCCGTGAAGGACTAGCGGGGGACAACTCGACTTTAGCCAAAAACATTCAGTACTTC.